Sequencing of this T cell receptor (beta chain) was carried out in a study of response to subunit inactivated influenza vaccine (dated by TCRdb to 2016 to 2019). At the level of the whole study: Deep quantitative profiling of the T cell receptor repertoire was used in the study to follow responses to a trivalent subunit inactivated influenza vaccine. Study-level results and caveats: It was suggested by the authors that each seasonal influenza vaccination may recruit only a limited number of new T cells.

Library method: RT-PCR. Reads for this sample came from an Illumina HiSeq 2500. TCRdb itself trimmed the public reads at Q25 with fastp, ran MiXCR and retained productive beta chains. Each record represents a unique CDR3 protein, reported with the most common genes and DNA among its rows. This sample holds 650,000 or so distinct CDR3 sequences; 14% were observed only once. The ten largest clones add up to 7.5% to 8% of the sample. Reading from cysteine to phenylalanine, the CDR3 counts 14 amino acids. The DNA shown is the 42-base CDR3, in frame from base 1. CDR1 and CDR2 are drawn from the germline V gene: LGHNA, YSLEER. The V end gives up 7 bases and the J end 8 bases, leaving 8 bases in the junction not matched to a gene. Note on this clonotype: Its antigen has not been determined. No quality values exist for individual bases; no much larger clone is one base distant.

The TCR sequence derives from a man over 45 who received an inactivated influenza vaccine. Donor details come from another sample of the same person, matched by shared clones. The sequences come from PBMCs from blood, collected approximately 15 days before vaccination. In this chain, TRBV4-3 is recombined with TRBJ2-2; the central 9 bases match TRBD1. The bases read TGCGCCAGCACCCCCGGGACAGGGACTGGGGAGCTGTTTTTT. Its product reads: CASTPGTGTGELFF.